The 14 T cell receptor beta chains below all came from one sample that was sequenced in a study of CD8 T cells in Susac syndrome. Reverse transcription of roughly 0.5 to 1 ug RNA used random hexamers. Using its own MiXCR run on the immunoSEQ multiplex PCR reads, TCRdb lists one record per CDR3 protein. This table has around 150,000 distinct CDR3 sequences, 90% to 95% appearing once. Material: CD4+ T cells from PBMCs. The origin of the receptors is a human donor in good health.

The CDR3 loop is CAIRSRDRDPYEQYF. CDR3 sequence (DNA): TGTGCCATCAGAAGCCGGGACAGGGACCCCTACGAGCAGTACTTC. The V and J genes are TRBV10-3 and TRBJ2-7; 9 bases line up with TRBD1. Germline V CDR1 and CDR2: ENHRY, SYGVKD. V was pared by 6 bases and J by 2 bases, with 8 bases of the junction left unmatched. The CDR3 contains 15 residues.

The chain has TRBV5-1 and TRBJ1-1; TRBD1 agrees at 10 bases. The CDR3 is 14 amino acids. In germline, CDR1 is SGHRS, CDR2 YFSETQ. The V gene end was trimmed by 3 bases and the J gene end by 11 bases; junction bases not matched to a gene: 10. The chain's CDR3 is CASSSLGGQGKAFF. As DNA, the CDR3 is TGCGCCAGCAGCTCCCTAGGGGGACAGGGGAAGGCTTTCTTT.

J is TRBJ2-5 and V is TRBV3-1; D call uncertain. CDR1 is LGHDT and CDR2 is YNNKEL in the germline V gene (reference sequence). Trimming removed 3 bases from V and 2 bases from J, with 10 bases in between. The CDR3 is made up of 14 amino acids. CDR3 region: CASSHPPAQETQYF. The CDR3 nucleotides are TGTGCCAGCAGCCACCCCCCGGCACAAGAGACCCAGTACTTC.

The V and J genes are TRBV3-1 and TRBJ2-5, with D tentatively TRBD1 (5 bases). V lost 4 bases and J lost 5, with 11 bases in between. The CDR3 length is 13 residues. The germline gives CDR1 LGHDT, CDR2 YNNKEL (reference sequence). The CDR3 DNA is TGTGCCAGCAGCCGGGCAGGGCGGGAGACCCAGTACTTC. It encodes CASSRAGRETQYF.

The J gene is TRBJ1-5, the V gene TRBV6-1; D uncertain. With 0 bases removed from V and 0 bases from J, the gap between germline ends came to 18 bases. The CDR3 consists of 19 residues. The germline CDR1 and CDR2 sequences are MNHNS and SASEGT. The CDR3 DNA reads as TGTGCCAGCAGTGAAGCCTCCAGGACGGAGGCGGATAGCAATCAGCCCCAGCATTTT. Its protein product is CASSEASRTEADSNQPQHF.

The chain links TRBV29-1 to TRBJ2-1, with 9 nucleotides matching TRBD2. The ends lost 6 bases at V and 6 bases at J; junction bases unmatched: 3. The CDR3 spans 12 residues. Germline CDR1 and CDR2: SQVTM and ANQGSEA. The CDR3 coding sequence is TGCAGCGTGGAGCGGGGGGCCAATGAGCAGTTCTTC. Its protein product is CSVERGANEQFF.

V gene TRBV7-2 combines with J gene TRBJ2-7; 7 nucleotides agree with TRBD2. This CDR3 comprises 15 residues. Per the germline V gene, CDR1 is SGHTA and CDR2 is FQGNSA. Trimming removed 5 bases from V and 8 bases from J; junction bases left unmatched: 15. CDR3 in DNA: TGTGCCAGCAGCCCCTTAGGCCTTACTAGCGCGAAGCAGTACTTC. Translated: CASSPLGLTSAKQYF.

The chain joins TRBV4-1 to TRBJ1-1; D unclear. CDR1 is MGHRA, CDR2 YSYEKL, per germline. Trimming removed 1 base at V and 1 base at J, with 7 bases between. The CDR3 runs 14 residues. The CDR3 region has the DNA TGCGCCAGCAGCCAAGTACTGCCGAACACTGAAGCTTTCTTT. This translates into CASSQVLPNTEAFF.

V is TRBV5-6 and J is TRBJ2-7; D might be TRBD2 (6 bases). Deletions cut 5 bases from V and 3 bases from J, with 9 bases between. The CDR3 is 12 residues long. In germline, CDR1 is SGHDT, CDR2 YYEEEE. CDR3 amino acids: CASRWGDYEQYF. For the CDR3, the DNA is TGTGCCAGCAGGTGGGGGGACTACGAGCAGTACTTC. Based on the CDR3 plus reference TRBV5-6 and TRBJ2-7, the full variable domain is DAGVTQSPTHLIKTRGQQVTLRCSPKSGHDTVSWYQQALGQGPQFIFQYYEEEERQRGNFPDRFSGHQFPNYSSELNVNALLLGDSALYLCASRWGDYEQYFGPGTRLTVT.

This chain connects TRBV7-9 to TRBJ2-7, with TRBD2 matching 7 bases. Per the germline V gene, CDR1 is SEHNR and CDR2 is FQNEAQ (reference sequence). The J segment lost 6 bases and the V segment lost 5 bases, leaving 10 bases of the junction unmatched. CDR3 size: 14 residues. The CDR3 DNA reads TGTGCCAGCAGCGACGGACTAGTTCCCGCCGAGCAGTACTTC. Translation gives CASSDGLVPAEQYF. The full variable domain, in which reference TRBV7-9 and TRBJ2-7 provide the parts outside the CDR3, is DTGVSQNPRHKITKRGQNVTFRCDPISEHNRLYWYRQTLGQGPEFLTYFQNEAQLEKSRLLSDRFSAERPKGSFSTLEIQRTEQGDSAMYLCASSDGLVPAEQYFGPGTRLTVT.

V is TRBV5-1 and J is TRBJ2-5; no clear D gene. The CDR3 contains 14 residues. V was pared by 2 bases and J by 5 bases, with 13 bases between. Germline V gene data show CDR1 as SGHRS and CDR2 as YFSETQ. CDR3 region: CASSLQNLEETQYF. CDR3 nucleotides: TGCGCCAGCAGCTTACAGAACTTAGAGGAGACCCAGTACTTC.

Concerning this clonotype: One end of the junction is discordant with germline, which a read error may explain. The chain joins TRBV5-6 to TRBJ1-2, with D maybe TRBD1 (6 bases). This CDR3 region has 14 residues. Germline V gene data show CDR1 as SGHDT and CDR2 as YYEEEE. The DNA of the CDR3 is TGTGCCAGCATCCGATACAGGGAAGACTATGGCCACACCTTC. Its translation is CASIRYREDYGHTF.

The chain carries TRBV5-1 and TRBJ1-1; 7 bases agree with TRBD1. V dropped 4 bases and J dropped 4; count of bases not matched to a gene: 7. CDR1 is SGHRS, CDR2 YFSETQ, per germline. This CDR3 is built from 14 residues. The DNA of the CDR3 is TGCGCCAGCAGCCGAGACAGGGATCCCACTGAAGCTTTCTTT. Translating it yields CASSRDRDPTEAFF.

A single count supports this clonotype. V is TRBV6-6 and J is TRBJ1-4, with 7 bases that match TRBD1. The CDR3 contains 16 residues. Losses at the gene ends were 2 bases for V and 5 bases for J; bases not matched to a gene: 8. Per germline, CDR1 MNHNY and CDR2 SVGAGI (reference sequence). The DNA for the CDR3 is TGTGCCAGCAGTTACCTTTCGGGACAGAAGAATGAAAAACTGTTTTTT. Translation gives CASSYLSGQKNEKLFF.